The 31 T cell receptor beta chains listed next were all sequenced from one sample in a study of CD4 T cells in relation to SARS-CoV-2 and coronaviruses. The assay was immunoSEQ multiplex PCR, and TCRdb's table has in-frame clones only and misses some. The table includes about 36,000 clones, 77% detected once. No cognate antigen is known for these TCRs. The source material was memory CD4+ T cells from PBMCs, cultured in vitro. The receptors shown here come from an adult with COVID-19.

The CDR3 sequence: CASSYLGQGVYEQYF. The CDR3, as DNA: TGTGCCAGCAGTTACCTCGGACAGGGTGTCTACGAGCAGTACTTC. The V call is TRBV6-2 or TRBV6-3, the J call TRBJ2-7, with 8 positions matching TRBD1. J lost 3 bases, V lost 2 bases, and 6 bases had no gene match. CDR3 size: 15 residues. Germline-derived CDR1 and CDR2 are MNHEY and SVGEGT.

This clone has a handful of counts. This sequence joins TRBV7-9 and TRBJ2-1, with D perhaps TRBD1 (6 bases). V was cut by 3 bases and J by 4 bases, with 13 bases left in between. The CDR3 consists of 15 residues. The germline gives CDR1 SEHNR, CDR2 FQNEAQ (reference sequence). Here the CDR3 DNA reads TGTGCCAGCAGCTTCGACAGGTCCTCTTACAATGAGCAGTTCTTC. Its protein product is CASSFDRSSYNEQFF.

V gene TRBV2 combines with J gene TRBJ2-3; D is ambiguous. This CDR3 has 15 residues. Germline V lookup: CDR1 SNHLY, CDR2 FYNNEI. V lost 4 bases and J lost 0, with 11 bases in between. The CDR3 DNA reads as TGTGCCAGCAGTGCGGGTACCCTAAGCACAGATACGCAGTATTTT. Amino acid sequence: CASSAGTLSTDTQYF.

This clone was counted only a few times. The V call is TRBV2, the J call TRBJ2-1; D gene unclear. The CDR3 has 12 residues. CDR1 SNHLY and CDR2 FYNNEI come from the germline V gene. V was shortened by 5 bases and J by 7 bases, with 9 bases between the two germline ends. The CDR3 here is CASSLDANEQFF. CDR3 sequence (DNA): TGTGCCAGCAGTCTAGACGCTAATGAGCAGTTCTTC.

The genes are TRBV9 and TRBJ1-4, with D unclear. With 3 bases removed from V and 7 bases from J, the gap between germline ends came to 7 bases. The CDR3 is 12 amino acids. Germline V gene lookup returns CDR1 SGDLS and CDR2 YYNGEE. The CDR3 protein is CASSGIGEKLFF. Here the CDR3 DNA reads TGTGCCAGCAGCGGGATAGGTGAAAAACTGTTTTTT.

The gene calls are TRBV4-2 and TRBJ2-7; D is undetermined. The CDR3 totals 12 residues. V dropped 1 base and J dropped 4 bases, with 5 bases sitting between them. Germline CDR1 and CDR2: LGHNA and YNFKEQ. This CDR3 is CASSQVGYEQYF. In DNA, the CDR3 is TGTGCCAGCAGCCAAGTAGGTTACGAGCAGTACTTC.

The chain employs TRBV7-6 and TRBJ2-7; TRBD2 agrees at 7 bases. The V gene end was trimmed by 5 bases and the J gene end by 5 bases; junction bases not matched to a gene: 12. Germline V gives CDR1 SGHVS, CDR2 FNYEAQ. The CDR3 length is 15 residues. CDR3 coding DNA: TGTGCCAGCAGCCAGACCGGGACTAAAGGCCACGAGCAGTACTTC. It specifies CASSQTGTKGHEQYF.

The table lists this clone with a count of one. The chain recombines TRBV14 with TRBJ2-1; a possible D gene is TRBD1 (5 bases). This CDR3 comprises 16 residues. Looked up from germline, CDR1 is SGHDN and CDR2 is FVKESK. Trimming took 6 bases from V and 3 from J, leaving 18 bases between them. CDR3 sequence reads: CASSHLSSGHYNEQFF. The CDR3 coding sequence is TGTGCCAGCAGTCATCTATCCTCAGGACACTACAATGAGCAGTTCTTC.

Remarks on this clone: The junction and the germline gene differ at one end; a read error may be behind it. This rearrangement joins TRBV7-7 to TRBJ2-5; 7 bases agree with TRBD1. This CDR3 has 15 residues. Germline loops: CDR1 SSHAT, CDR2 FNYEAQ (reference sequence). CDR3 DNA: TGTGCTAGCAGCCCACAGGGGAGCACGCGAGAGACCCAGTACTTC. Translating it yields CASSPQGSTRETQYF.

The chain carries TRBV7-3 and TRBJ2-4, with 8 nucleotides matching TRBD1. Germline values: CDR1 SGHTA, CDR2 FQGTGA. V shed 2 bases and J 4 bases; nucleotides not matched to a gene: 10. This CDR3 region has 17 residues. CDR3 sequence: CASSLGREGQEKNIQYF. The DNA for the CDR3 is TGTGCCAGCAGCTTAGGCAGAGAGGGACAGGAAAAAAACATTCAGTACTTC.

This chain links TRBV28 with TRBJ1-4; D unclear. CDR3 length: 16 amino acids. Germline CDR1 MDHEN, CDR2 SYDVKM. Trimming removed 6 bases from V and 0 bases from J, with 14 bases in between. The CDR3 DNA reads TGTGCCAGCAGCCCCGCCGGGAGGGCAACTAATGAAAAACTGTTTTTT. Protein: CASSPAGRATNEKLFF.

This chain links TRBV9 with TRBJ1-4, with a possible D match to TRBD1 (5 bases). Trimming stripped 7 bases from V and 4 bases from J, with 14 bases between. Germline CDR1 reads SGDLS; CDR2 reads YYNGEE. The CDR3 runs 14 residues. CDR3 bases: TGTGCCAGCGGGGGAGGCAGCCTTAATGAAAAACTGTTTTTT. This translates into CASGGGSLNEKLFF.

The chain couples TRBV6-4 to TRBJ2-3, with TRBD2 as a possible D gene (5 bases). Germline V lookup: CDR1 MRHNA, CDR2 SNTAGT. The CDR3 runs to 15 residues. V dropped 0 bases and J dropped 4 bases, with 11 bases sitting between them. Here the CDR3 reads CASSDSSGAADTQYF. In nucleotides, the CDR3 is TGTGCCAGCAGTGACTCGAGTGGAGCGGCAGATACGCAGTATTTT.

The genes are TRBV6-5 and TRBJ1-6, with D unclear. The germline V gene has CDR1 MNHEY and CDR2 SVGAGI. V was shortened by 8 bases and J by 7 bases, with 15 bases between the two germline ends. The CDR3 length is 14 residues. CDR3 region: CASGPASSNSPLHF. The CDR3 nucleotides read TGTGCCAGCGGGCCCGCATCGTCAAATTCACCCCTCCACTTT.

The chain links TRBV9 to TRBJ2-5; 8 positions match TRBD2. The ends lost 0 bases at V and 4 bases at J; junction bases unmatched: 5. Germline V gene data show CDR1 as SGDLS and CDR2 as YYNGEE. The CDR3 spans 15 residues. The CDR3 DNA sequence: TGTGCCAGCAGCGTAGCGGGGGGGAACTCAGAGACCCAGTACTTC. As protein: CASSVAGGNSETQYF.

The rearrangement uses TRBV7-2 and TRBJ2-5, with D perhaps matching TRBD2 (5 bases). Germline loops: CDR1 SGHTA, CDR2 FQGNSA. This CDR3 comprises 13 residues. V lost 1 base and J lost 5, with 8 bases in between. For the CDR3, the DNA is TGTGCCAGCAGCTTAGGAGGGCGGGAGACCCAGTACTTC. This gives the protein CASSLGGRETQYF. Full variable domain (missing parts from reference TRBV7-2 and TRBJ2-5): GAGVSQSPSNKVTEKGKDVELRCDPISGHTALYWYRQSLGQGLEFLIYFQGNSAPDKSGLPSDRFSAERTGGSVSTLTIQRTQQEDSAVYLCASSLGGRETQYFGPGTRLLVL.

The chain combines TRBV15 with TRBJ2-1; 7 positions match TRBD2. This CDR3 is built from 16 residues. Trimming took 0 bases from V and 9 from J; bases not matched to a gene: 11. Germline CDR1 and CDR2: LNHNV and YYDKDF (reference sequence). DNA for the CDR3: TGTGCCACCAGCAGAGACCCGGCCCCCTCGGGGGGTGAGCAGTTCTTC. It specifies CATSRDPAPSGGEQFF.

The table lists this clone with a count of one. V and J are TRBV5-1 and TRBJ2-5; 9 bases are a match to TRBD2. Germline loops: CDR1 SGHRS, CDR2 YFSETQ. The CDR3 runs to 16 residues. Trimming removed 0 bases from V and 5 bases from J; junction bases left unmatched: 8. The CDR3 DNA is TGCGCCAGCAGCTTGGGGTCGGCGGGAGGGTTGGAGACCCAGTACTTC. This codes for CASSLGSAGGLETQYF.

The chain employs TRBV7-6 and TRBJ2-2; D might be TRBD2 (7 bases). Between the trimmed V and J ends, which lost 8 bases and 3 bases, there was a span of 16 bases. In germline, CDR1 is SGHVS, CDR2 FNYEAQ. The CDR3 is 15 amino acids. The CDR3 nucleotides are TGTGCCAGCGGACTCCGCGGGGGCCACACCGGGGAGCTGTTTTTT. Protein sequence: CASGLRGGHTGELFF.

This sequence joins TRBV28 and TRBJ2-7, with no clear D. CDR1 and CDR2 (germline): MDHEN, SYDVKM. V lost 11 bases to trimming and J lost 2 bases, with 13 bases between them. The CDR3 loop spans 12 amino acids. The CDR3, as DNA: TGTGCCTCCCGACAAGAAGCCTACGAGCAGTACTTC. Amino acids: CASRQEAYEQYF.

The rearrangement joins TRBV19 to TRBJ2-4; perhaps D is TRBD1 or TRBD2 (6 bases each). Trimming took 5 bases from V and 6 from J, leaving 20 bases between them. The CDR3 is 16 amino acids. CDR1 and CDR2 (germline): LNHDA, SQIVND (reference sequence). CDR3: CASSDYWRQEGNIQYF. CDR3 in DNA: TGTGCCAGTAGTGACTATTGGAGACAGGAGGGAAACATTCAGTACTTC.

The chain joins TRBV7-9 to TRBJ2-7, with 8 bases identical to TRBD1. With 5 bases clipped from V and 7 bases from J, the junction kept 4 bases outside the gene matches. The germline V gene encodes CDR1 SEHNR and CDR2 FQNEAQ (reference sequence). The length of the CDR3 is 12 residues. This CDR3 is CASSIDRGEQYF. The CDR3, as DNA: TGTGCCAGCAGCATCGACAGGGGTGAGCAGTACTTC. The full variable domain, in which reference TRBV7-9 and TRBJ2-7 provide the parts outside the CDR3, is DTGVSQNPRHKITKRGQNVTFRCDPISEHNRLYWYRQTLGQGPEFLTYFQNEAQLEKSRLLSDRFSAERPKGSFSTLEIQRTEQGDSAMYLCASSIDRGEQYFGPGTRLTVT.

This clone was seen a handful of times. The chain combines TRBV7-9 with TRBJ1-4; D is possibly TRBD1 (5 bases). This CDR3 contains 14 residues. In germline, CDR1 is SEHNR, CDR2 FQNEAQ (reference sequence). V lost 6 bases, J lost 8 bases, and 16 bases lay in between. The CDR3, as DNA: TGTGCCAGCAGTGAACGGGGGTTGGAAGAAAAACTGTTTTTT. Amino acids: CASSERGLEEKLFF.

The chain combines TRBV18 with TRBJ1-4; perhaps TRBD1 as D (5 bases). Germline-derived CDR1 and CDR2 are KGHSH and LQKENI. The CDR3 is 14 residues long. V lost 2 bases to trimming and J lost 7 bases, with 11 bases between them. The CDR3 nucleotides read TGTGCCAGCTCACCAAAGGGGAGCCGTGAAAAACTGTTTTTT. Protein: CASSPKGSREKLFF. The variable domain in full, completed from reference TRBV18 and TRBJ1-4, reads NAGVMQNPRHLVRRRGQEARLRCSPMKGHSHVYWYRQLPEEGLKFMVYLQKENIIDESGMPKERFSAEFPKEGPSILRIQQVVRGDSAAYFCASSPKGSREKLFFGSGTQLSVL.

This clone has a single count. The rearrangement joins TRBV6-2 or TRBV6-3 to TRBJ1-1; the D is unclear. V shed 4 bases and J shed 3 bases, with 9 bases lying between them. Germline V gene lookup returns CDR1 MNHEY and CDR2 SVGEGT. The CDR3 loop spans 13 amino acids. The CDR3 reads CASSSYKHTEAFF. The CDR3 DNA follows: TGTGCCAGCAGTTCCTACAAGCACACTGAAGCTTTCTTT.

The rearrangement uses TRBV30 and TRBJ2-5, with D perhaps matching TRBD2 (6 bases). Germline values: CDR1 GTSNPN, CDR2 SVGIG (reference sequence). The germline V and J ends were trimmed by 1 base and 7 bases, with 13 bases remaining between them. The CDR3 runs 13 residues. CDR3 in amino acids: CAWSGWGEGTQYF. The CDR3 nucleotides are TGTGCCTGGAGTGGTTGGGGGGAAGGGACCCAGTACTTC.

V usage is TRBV7-9 and J usage is TRBJ2-4, with TRBD1 matching over 9 bases. V shed 1 base and J 8 bases; nucleotides not matched to a gene: 3. CDR1 SEHNR and CDR2 FQNEAQ come from the germline V gene (reference sequence). This CDR3 is 14 amino acids long. The CDR3 loop reads CASSLGQGGDIQYF. Here the CDR3 DNA reads TGTGCCAGCAGCTTAGGACAGGGGGGGGACATTCAGTACTTC.

V usage is TRBV7-3 and J usage is TRBJ1-1; D not resolved. The CDR3 spans 16 residues. Trimming shortened V by 5 bases and J by 0 bases, and 16 bases separated the two germline ends. CDR1 and CDR2 from the germline V gene are SGHTA and FQGTGA. The CDR3 region is CASSLGRLVMNTEAFF. CDR3 DNA sequence: TGTGCCAGCAGCCTTGGACGGTTGGTTATGAACACTGAAGCTTTCTTT.

The rearrangement links TRBV2 to TRBJ2-1; 8 bases align to TRBD1. CDR3 length: 14 residues. Per the germline V gene, CDR1 is SNHLY and CDR2 is FYNNEI. Trimming took 0 bases from V and 13 from J; bases not matched to a gene: 8. The CDR3 DNA is TGTGCCAGCAGTGAAGCGGGACAGGTATGGAATCAGTTCTTC. It encodes CASSEAGQVWNQFF.

This clone was observed a few times. For the CDR3, the DNA is TGTGCCATCAGTGAGGACAGGGGGCTAAATGGCTACACCTTC. As protein: CAISEDRGLNGYTF. This chain uses TRBV10-3 with TRBJ1-2, with 10 bases aligning to TRBD1. The length of the CDR3 is 14 residues. The V and J ends lost 2 bases and 6 bases, in that order; junction bases with no gene match: 3. Germline V CDR1 and CDR2: ENHRY, SYGVKD.

This sequence joins TRBV4-3 and TRBJ1-4; D gene uncertain. The CDR3 is made up of 16 amino acids. The germline CDR1 and CDR2 sequences are LGHNA and YSLEER. V was shortened by 0 bases and J by 5 bases, with 13 bases between the two germline ends. The CDR3 here is CASSQDAGYGNEKLFF. CDR3 DNA: TGCGCCAGCAGCCAAGATGCCGGGTACGGGAATGAAAAACTGTTTTTT.